One sample yielded the 24 T cell receptor beta chains listed below, sequenced in a study of shared clonotypes between healthy human individuals. Only in-frame clones appear in the TCRdb table, and some are missing; sequencing was by immunoSEQ multiplex PCR. Here the sample spans approximately 100,000 clones, 67% being singletons. Input material: memory CD8+ T cells sorted from blood. Subset defined: CD45RO+ cells pooled with CCR7-negative TemRA cells. All receptors come from a woman between 25 and 40 years old in good health.

This clone was observed once. The rearrangement joins TRBV19 to TRBJ2-2; 12 bases match TRBD2. Germline lookup yields CDR1 LNHDA and CDR2 SQIVND (reference sequence). Unmatched junction bases numbered 6, after V lost 2 bases and J lost 5 bases. The CDR3 totals 17 residues. Here the CDR3 reads CASSIRLAGVITGELFF. The CDR3 DNA reads as TGTGCCAGTAGTATACGACTAGCGGGAGTGATTACCGGGGAGCTGTTTTTT.

This chain joins TRBV10-3 and TRBJ1-1; perhaps TRBD1 as D (5 bases). The CDR3 is 12 amino acids. CDR1 is ENHRY and CDR2 is SYGVKD in the germline V gene. V dropped 7 bases and J dropped 1 base, with 7 bases sitting between them. The CDR3 DNA sequence: TGTGCCATCAAGGGGCCGAACACTGAAGCTTTCTTT. Its protein product is CAIKGPNTEAFF.

The V gene is TRBV4-2, the J gene TRBJ2-3; 7 bases agree with TRBD2. J was trimmed by 2 bases and V by 4 bases; bases with no gene match: 9. CDR1 is LGHNA, CDR2 YNFKEQ, per germline. CDR3 length: 16 residues. CDR3 residues: CASSLESGDYTDTQYF. DNA for the CDR3: TGTGCCAGCAGCCTGGAATCCGGGGACTACACAGATACGCAGTATTTT.

This clone was detected only once. This chain links TRBV28 with TRBJ2-7, with D perhaps matching TRBD1 or TRBD2 (6 bases each). The CDR3 sequence is 15 residues long. Germline CDR1 MDHEN, CDR2 SYDVKM. V shed 8 bases and J shed 4 bases, with 21 bases lying between them. The CDR3 DNA is TGTGCCAGCCGGAGGAGGGGAAGGGGGTTTTACGAGCAGTACTTC. Its translation is CASRRRGRGFYEQYF.

The chain uses TRBV5-6 and TRBJ2-6; D is unresolved. V lost 0 bases and J lost 4, with 11 bases in between. In germline, CDR1 is SGHDT, CDR2 YYEEEE. This CDR3 is built from 16 residues. The CDR3 DNA follows: TGTGCCAGCAGCTTGGTGGGGTCGCGGGGGGCCAACGTCCTGACTTTC. Its translation: CASSLVGSRGANVLTF.

The J gene is TRBJ1-2, the V gene TRBV14; TRBD1 matches at 7 bases. The germline gives CDR1 SGHDN, CDR2 FVKESK. This CDR3 has 16 residues. V lost 1 base, J lost 2 bases, and 7 bases stayed unmatched. CDR3 amino acids: CASSQGTGGYNYGYTF. The CDR3 DNA reads TGTGCCAGCAGCCAAGGGACAGGAGGCTACAACTATGGCTACACCTTC.

The chain is built from TRBV7-6 and TRBJ2-7; 12 bases are shared with TRBD2. Germline V lookup: CDR1 SGHVS, CDR2 FNYEAQ. The CDR3 has 17 residues. Losses at the gene ends were 3 bases for V and 4 bases for J; bases not matched to a gene: 10. The CDR3 coding sequence is TGTGCCAGCAGCTTCCTCCCGACTAGCGGGGGACCTTACGAGCAGTACTTC. Amino acid sequence: CASSFLPTSGGPYEQYF.

The gene calls are TRBV5-6 and TRBJ1-1; D is possibly TRBD1 (6 bases). Between the trimmed V and J ends, which lost 3 bases and 0 bases, there was a span of 18 bases. The CDR3 runs to 17 residues. Germline-derived CDR1 and CDR2 are SGHDT and YYEEEE. In nucleotides, the CDR3 is TGTGCCAGCAGCTCGCGGGGGCTAGGGAATGTGAACACTGAAGCTTTCTTT. This encodes CASSSRGLGNVNTEAFF. Full variable domain (remainder filled in from reference TRBV5-6 and TRBJ1-1): DAGVTQSPTHLIKTRGQQVTLRCSPKSGHDTVSWYQQALGQGPQFIFQYYEEEERQRGNFPDRFSGHQFPNYSSELNVNALLLGDSALYLCASSSRGLGNVNTEAFFGQGTRLTVV.

The chain carries TRBV7-9 and TRBJ1-1; weak D call: TRBD1 (6 bases). The CDR3 sequence is 12 residues long. Trimming stripped 8 bases from V and 5 bases from J, with 12 bases between. Germline CDR1 is SEHNR and CDR2 is FQNEAQ (reference sequence). CDR3 sequence reads: CASGRGGTEAFF. CDR3 bases: TGTGCCAGCGGAAGGGGGGGAACTGAAGCTTTCTTT.

The chain carries TRBV4-1 and TRBJ2-4; 15 bases are a match to TRBD2. This CDR3 is built from 18 residues. J gave up 1 base and V 4 bases, and 5 bases lay outside the gene matches. CDR1 and CDR2 (germline): MGHRA, YSYEKL. CDR3 sequence (DNA): TGCGCCAGCAGCCCGGGACTAGCGGGAGGAAGGGCCAAAAACATTCAGTACTTC. Translating it yields CASSPGLAGGRAKNIQYF.

This clone was counted ten times or more. The V gene is TRBV2, the J gene TRBJ1-2; D call uncertain. The V gene lost 6 bases and the J gene lost 7 bases, with 18 bases spanning the gap. CDR1 is SNHLY, CDR2 FYNNEI, per germline. The length of the CDR3 is 14 residues. This CDR3 is CASRTPQGVLGYTF. The CDR3 DNA reads as TGTGCCAGCAGGACACCCCAAGGAGTCCTTGGCTACACCTTC.

This clone has just a few counts. V and J are TRBV6-1 and TRBJ1-4; D is perhaps TRBD1 (5 bases). Germline lookup yields CDR1 MNHNS and CDR2 SASEGT. This CDR3 has 14 amino acids. Trimming removed 4 bases from V and 0 bases from J, with 6 bases in between. In DNA form, the CDR3 reads TGTGCCAGCAGTGTGGGGCCAACTAATGAAAAACTGTTTTTT. Its translation is CASSVGPTNEKLFF.

To note about this clone: This likely traces to a read error, being one base from a far larger clone. In the same sample, other DNA sequences code for this CDR3. The gene calls are TRBV9 and TRBJ2-2; D perhaps matches TRBD2 (6 bases). The CDR3 length is 13 residues. V was shortened by 2 bases and J by 4 bases, with 6 bases between the two germline ends. CDR1 and CDR2 (germline): SGDLS, YYNGEE. CDR3 in amino acids: CASSVGGTGELFF. The DNA for the CDR3 is TGTGCCAGCAGCGTCGGGGGCACCGGGGAGCTGTTTTTT.

The genes are TRBV27 and TRBJ1-1; tentative D call: TRBD1 (6 bases). The length of the CDR3 is 15 residues. Germline-derived CDR1 and CDR2 are MNHEY and SMNVEV (reference sequence). V lost 5 bases to trimming and J lost 0 bases, with 13 bases between them. The chain's CDR3 is CASSAPRGMNTEAFF. The CDR3 nucleotides are TGTGCCAGCAGTGCCCCAAGGGGGATGAACACTGAAGCTTTCTTT.

The chain uses TRBV6-4 and TRBJ2-1, with 7 bases fitting TRBD2. Germline values: CDR1 MRHNA, CDR2 SNTAGT. CDR3 size: 14 residues. With 8 bases clipped from V and 5 bases from J, the junction kept 9 bases outside the gene matches. CDR3 residues: CASGNAGENNEQFF. The CDR3 nucleotides are TGTGCCAGCGGCAACGCGGGAGAGAACAATGAGCAGTTCTTC.

In this sample, this clone turned up a few times. This sample also contains other DNA sequences that code for the same CDR3. This chain links TRBV7-9 with TRBJ2-1, with a tentative D call TRBD2 (7 bases). Germline V gene sequence: CDR1 SEHNR, CDR2 FQNEAQ (reference sequence). The CDR3 loop spans 16 amino acids. Between the trimmed V and J ends, which lost 5 bases and 0 bases, there was a span of 14 bases. CDR3 bases: TGTGCCAGCAGCCCGAGGGGGGGTAGCTCCTACAATGAGCAGTTCTTC. It encodes CASSPRGGSSYNEQFF.

The chain is built from TRBV4-1 and TRBJ2-7; D gene unclear. Germline lookup yields CDR1 MGHRA and CDR2 YSYEKL. Between the trimmed V and J ends, which lost 0 bases and 3 bases, there was a span of 12 bases. The CDR3 has 15 amino acids. DNA of the CDR3: TGCGCCAGCAGCCAAGAGTATGCTACCGACTACGAGCAGTACTTC. Amino acids: CASSQEYATDYEQYF.

The chain employs TRBV11-2 and TRBJ2-7, with TRBD1 matching 7 bases. CDR3 size: 15 residues. V was clipped by 3 bases and J by 3 bases; unmatched bases: 8. Germline lookup yields CDR1 SGHAT and CDR2 FQNNGV. The CDR3 reads CASSFSATGFYEQYF. DNA of the CDR3: TGTGCCAGCAGCTTTTCTGCGACAGGGTTCTACGAGCAGTACTTC.

This clone has at least ten counts. The V and J genes are TRBV15 and TRBJ2-6; tentatively, D is TRBD1 (6 bases). Germline V lookup: CDR1 LNHNV, CDR2 YYDKDF (reference sequence). This CDR3 comprises 15 residues. Trimming cost V 4 bases and J 1 base, with 8 bases left between them. CDR3 sequence: CATSMRGSGANVLTF. The CDR3 DNA reads as TGTGCCACCAGCATGAGGGGGTCTGGGGCCAACGTCCTGACTTTC.

J is TRBJ1-5 and V is TRBV19; D might be TRBD1 (6 bases). The length of the CDR3 is 13 residues. Germline V gene lookup returns CDR1 LNHDA and CDR2 SQIVND (reference sequence). V dropped 6 bases and J dropped 8 bases, with 14 bases sitting between them. The CDR3 protein is CASRRQVWEPQHF. The CDR3 region has the DNA TGTGCCAGTAGGCGACAGGTTTGGGAGCCCCAGCATTTT.

The V call is TRBV11-2, the J call TRBJ2-7; either TRBD1 or TRBD2 may supply D (5 bases each). The ends were cut back, 3 bases at V and 6 bases at J, with 18 bases in the middle. The CDR3 totals 15 residues. Germline V gene data show CDR1 as SGHAT and CDR2 as FQNNGV. CDR3 sequence reads: CASSLWSPKGPEQYF. CDR3 DNA sequence: TGTGCCAGCAGCTTGTGGTCCCCAAAGGGACCCGAGCAGTACTTC.

A few counts support this clone. The DNA of the CDR3 is TGTGCCAGCAGCGCAAAAACGCGGACTAGCGGGAGTAACCGCAATGAGCAGTTCTTC. This codes for CASSAKTRTSGSNRNEQFF. The chain uses TRBV9 and TRBJ2-1; 13 nucleotides match TRBD2. The germline V gene has CDR1 SGDLS and CDR2 YYNGEE. CDR3 length: 19 amino acids. With 3 bases clipped from V and 6 bases from J, the junction kept 15 bases outside the gene matches.

The rearrangement links TRBV29-1 to TRBJ1-5; D gene uncertain. The germline V and J ends were trimmed by 5 bases and 2 bases, with 22 bases remaining between them. Germline V gene data show CDR1 as SQVTM and CDR2 as ANQGSEA. This CDR3 is 17 amino acids long. CDR3 nucleotide sequence: TGCAGCGTTCCACCGTACCGAGCCAGAAGCGGCAATCAGCCCCAGCATTTT. Translation gives CSVPPYRARSGNQPQHF.

This clone was seen many times. This chain uses TRBV2 with TRBJ1-5; D remains ambiguous. The V gene lost 3 bases and the J gene lost 7 bases, with 13 bases spanning the gap. Germline CDR1 SNHLY, CDR2 FYNNEI. The CDR3 is 14 amino acids. In DNA, the CDR3 is TGTGCCAGCAGTGAGGAGGCGTTTCGCCAGCCCCAGCATTTT. Its protein is CASSEEAFRQPQHF.